These 23 T cell receptor beta chains originate from one sample sequenced in a study of Graves' ophthalmopathy and Graves' hyperthyroidism. For repertoire sequencing, the TCR beta CDR3 regions were amplified from RNA transcripts. Investigators did first-round RT-PCR with HTBI primers, then second-round multiplex PCR. In TCRdb, the multiplex PCR reads were re-called with MiXCR into one record per CDR3 protein. The sample has hundreds of thousands of distinct CDR3 sequences; about two fifths are singletons. Sample: peripheral blood. The receptors stem from an adult man with Graves' ophthalmopathy.

This clonotype was detected many times. This chain joins TRBV9 and TRBJ2-5, with no clear D. Trimming left V 0 bases short and J 2 bases short, with 17 bases between. The CDR3 runs 17 residues. CDR1 is SGDLS and CDR2 is YYNGEE in the germline V gene. CDR3 DNA sequence: TGTGCCAGCAGCGTAGGCCTAGACACACCCTCGCAAGAGACCCAGTACTTC. Its translation is CASSVGLDTPSQETQYF.

In its sample, this clonotype was seen many times. The chain has TRBV7-2 and TRBJ1-5; 7 positions match TRBD1. Germline CDR1 SGHTA, CDR2 FQGNSA. The CDR3 runs to 15 residues. Losses at the gene ends were 0 bases for V and 7 bases for J; bases not matched to a gene: 6. CDR3 loop: CASSLALTGKQPQHF. The CDR3 bases are TGTGCCAGCAGCTTAGCCCTGACAGGGAAACAGCCCCAGCATTTT.

This clonotype was seen ten or more times. This sequence joins TRBV4-1 and TRBJ1-6; D possibly corresponds to TRBD1 (5 bases). Germline V gene lookup returns CDR1 MGHRA and CDR2 YSYEKL. This CDR3 has 13 residues. Deletions cut 6 bases from V and 10 bases from J, with 13 bases between. The CDR3 coding sequence is TGCGCCAGCAGTCGGGGACGTAGATCACCCCTCCACTTT. This gives the protein CASSRGRRSPLHF.

The sample holds many counts of this clonotype. The V call is TRBV2, the J call TRBJ1-5; 9 bases are shared with TRBD1. V lost 6 bases to trimming and J lost 7 bases; unmatched junction nucleotides: 10. The V gene's germline CDR1 is SNHLY and CDR2 FYNNEI. The CDR3 totals 15 residues. The CDR3 protein is CASSKGTGKSQPQHF. The CDR3 DNA sequence: TGTGCCAGCAGCAAGGGGACAGGGAAGAGCCAGCCCCAGCATTTT.

Only a few counts were recorded for this clonotype. The chain recombines TRBV20-1 with TRBJ2-7; 7 bases map to TRBD2. This CDR3 contains 15 residues. J lost 2 bases, V lost 0 bases, and 7 bases had no gene match. Germline V gives CDR1 DFQATT, CDR2 SNEGSKA (reference sequence). In DNA, the CDR3 is TGCAGTGCTAGAGATTGGTCTGGACTAGCCTACGAGCAGTACTTC. This sequence encodes CSARDWSGLAYEQYF.

In this sample, this clonotype turned up many times. The CDR3 DNA reads TGTGCCAGCAGCTTAGAGGCGGCAGGGGGTGTGACGGGCACTGAAGCTTTCTTT. This sequence encodes CASSLEAAGGVTGTEAFF. This chain connects TRBV7-8 to TRBJ1-1; 7 positions agree with TRBD1. The trim removed 1 base at V and 4 bases at J, leaving 15 bases unmatched. Per germline, CDR1 SGHVS and CDR2 FQNEAQ. This CDR3 is 18 amino acids long.

At least ten counts were recorded for this clonotype. The rearrangement links TRBV7-8 to TRBJ1-1, with a tentative D call TRBD1 (6 bases). The CDR3 covers 21 residues. The ends were cut back, 5 bases at V and 2 bases at J, with 33 bases in the middle. Germline CDR1 reads SGHVS; CDR2 reads FQNEAQ. As DNA, the CDR3 is TGTGCCAGCAGCAAGTTACCCGGGACACCACCCGTCCGGGCCCAAAACACTGAAGCTTTCTTT. Translated, it gives CASSKLPGTPPVRAQNTEAFF. The full variable domain, its missing parts supplied by reference TRBV7-8 and TRBJ1-1, is GAGVSQSPRYKVAKRGQDVALRCDPISGHVSLFWYQQALGQGPEFLTYFQNEAQLDKSGLPSDRFFAERPEGSVSTLKIQRTQQEDSAVYLCASSKLPGTPPVRAQNTEAFFGQGTRLTVV.

The CDR3 bases are TGTGCCAGCAGCTTCGGAAGGGCCGGCAATCAGCCCCAGCATTTT. Its protein product is CASSFGRAGNQPQHF. J is TRBJ1-5 and V is TRBV7-9; no definite D call. V was cut by 3 bases and J by 2 bases, with 11 bases left in between. Germline loops: CDR1 SEHNR, CDR2 FQNEAQ (reference sequence). The CDR3 contains 15 residues.

This clonotype was detected ten times or more. The V gene is TRBV7-9, the J gene TRBJ1-1; D gene uncertain. The length of the CDR3 is 16 residues. Germline V gene sequence: CDR1 SEHNR, CDR2 FQNEAQ (reference sequence). V was cut by 0 bases and J by 0 bases, with 11 bases left in between. Here the CDR3 DNA reads TGTGCCAGCAGCTTAGCGGGCAGGAGCTTGAACACTGAAGCTTTCTTT. Residues: CASSLAGRSLNTEAFF.

The V and J genes are TRBV6-1 and TRBJ2-7; D is ambiguous. This CDR3 is built from 14 residues. Deletions cut 2 bases from V and 7 bases from J, with 15 bases between. Germline CDR1 MNHNS, CDR2 SASEGT. In DNA form, the CDR3 reads TGTGCCAGCAGTGAAATTAGGGTGGTCGGAGAGCAGTACTTC. Its translation is CASSEIRVVGEQYF.

V usage is TRBV7-8 and J usage is TRBJ2-4; D possibly corresponds to TRBD2 (7 bases). CDR3 size: 12 residues. The germline CDR1 and CDR2 sequences are SGHVS and FQNEAQ. Trimming shortened V by 6 bases and J by 8 bases, and 11 bases separated the two germline ends. For the CDR3, the DNA is TGTGCCAGCAGTGAAGGGGGGGACATTCAGTACTTC. The encoded protein is CASSEGGDIQYF.

This clonotype was detected ten times or more. This rearrangement joins TRBV20-1 to TRBJ2-5; 9 nucleotides line up with TRBD2. The CDR3 consists of 14 residues. CDR1 is DFQATT, CDR2 SNEGSKA, per germline (reference sequence). The CDR3 sequence: CSSPGLAGRETQYF. The CDR3 nucleotides read TGCAGCTCCCCGGGGCTAGCGGGACGAGAGACCCAGTACTTC.

This clonotype was observed once. The V call is TRBV12-3 or TRBV12-4, the J call TRBJ2-7; no clear D. There are 15 residues in the CDR3. CDR3 DNA: TGTGCTAGTGGTTTGGTACTGTCAGCCAAATACGAGCAGTACTTC. Protein product: CASGLVLSAKYEQYF.

Notes on this clonotype: At one end the junction does not follow the germline gene, possibly because of a read error. This rearrangement joins TRBV25-1 to TRBJ1-2, with 7 bases identical to TRBD1. The CDR3 length is 13 residues. The germline gives CDR1 MGHDK, CDR2 SYGVNS. The CDR3 here is CAGSRGNRGGYTF. The DNA of the CDR3 is TGTGCCGGCAGTAGGGGGAACAGGGGTGGCTACACCTTC.

Remarks on this clonotype: A much larger clone differs from this one at a single base, so this may be a read error. J is TRBJ1-1 and V is TRBV7-9; D not certain. The V and J ends lost 5 bases and 10 bases respectively, with 17 bases between them. This CDR3 contains 13 residues. CDR1 is SEHNR and CDR2 is FQNEAQ in the germline V gene (reference sequence). The CDR3 DNA is TGTGCCAGCAGCATTCAGGATTGGGAGAGAGCTTTCTTT. The encoded protein is CASSIQDWERAFF.

The rearrangement links TRBV20-1 to TRBJ1-2; D remains ambiguous. V was clipped by 3 bases and J by 5 bases, with 16 bases between them. Germline CDR1 reads DFQATT; CDR2 reads SNEGSKA (reference sequence). The CDR3 consists of 14 residues. The CDR3 reads CSARVPLPGYGYTF. As DNA, the CDR3 is TGCAGTGCTAGGGTCCCCCTCCCTGGGTATGGCTACACCTTC.

About this clonotype: Because it lacks the conserved phenylalanine or tryptophan at the end, this CDR3 is likely a read error. Because the CDR3's place on the DNA is in doubt, the DNA is left out and the CDR3 is given as listed by TCRdb. The chain uses TRBV6-2 or TRBV6-3 and TRBJ2-7; TRBD2 is taken as the D call from the table, unchecked against the DNA. Germline CDR1 and CDR2: MNHEY and SVGEGT. The CDR3 numbers 8 amino acids, ends counted. CDR3 protein: CASSELAG.

The chain has TRBV12-3 or TRBV12-4 and TRBJ1-5, with D perhaps TRBD1 (6 bases). V shed 3 bases and J shed 6 bases, with 15 bases lying between them. The CDR3 extends over 15 amino acids. CDR3 amino acids: CASSFNQGSGQPQHF. The CDR3 DNA reads TGTGCCAGCAGTTTTAATCAGGGGTCGGGTCAGCCCCAGCATTTT.

V usage is TRBV6-6 and J usage is TRBJ1-1; D unclear. The CDR3 is 13 amino acids. Germline V lookup: CDR1 MNHNY, CDR2 SVGAGI (reference sequence). Trimming removed 4 bases from V and 1 base from J, with 7 bases in between. The CDR3 DNA reads as TGTGCCAGCAGTTCCGTCCAGAACACTGAAGCTTTCTTT. Translating gives CASSSVQNTEAFF.

The chain links TRBV29-1 to TRBJ1-5; 7 bases align to TRBD1. There are 13 residues in the CDR3. Germline V gene data show CDR1 as SQVTM and CDR2 as ANQGSEA. V lost 7 bases, J lost 5 bases, and 8 bases stayed unmatched. The CDR3 DNA reads TGCAGCGCTAAGGGGACAGAAGATCAGCCCCAGCATTTT. This gives the protein CSAKGTEDQPQHF.

This clonotype has only a few counts. This CDR3 is CSARGTSGGVYEQYF. For the CDR3, the DNA is TGCAGTGCTAGGGGGACTAGCGGGGGGGTATACGAGCAGTACTTC. This chain links TRBV20-1 with TRBJ2-7; 16 bases are shared with TRBD2. The V gene end was trimmed by 3 bases and the J gene end by 4 bases; junction bases not matched to a gene: 3. Germline assignment: CDR1 DFQATT and CDR2 SNEGSKA (reference sequence). This CDR3 spans 15 amino acids.

This clonotype was observed many times. The chain combines TRBV6-1 with TRBJ1-5; D possibly corresponds to TRBD1 (5 bases). The germline CDR1 and CDR2 sequences are MNHNS and SASEGT. The CDR3 is 15 amino acids. The V and J ends lost 5 bases and 3 bases respectively, with 14 bases between them. In nucleotides, the CDR3 is TGTGCCAGCAGTACCATGGGGGGAAACAATCAGCCCCAGCATTTT. Protein: CASSTMGGNNQPQHF.

Worth noting for this clonotype: Mismatch with germline at one junction end may stem from a read error. The V and J genes are TRBV2 and TRBJ1-6, with D hard to call. In germline, CDR1 is SNHLY, CDR2 FYNNEI. The CDR3 covers 15 residues. The CDR3 protein is CAISFGGPEDSPLHF. CDR3 DNA: TGTGCCATCAGTTTTGGAGGACCGGAGGATTCACCCCTCCACTTT.